The 22 T cell receptor beta chains presented below share a single source sample, sequenced in a study of blood T cell repertoires in COVID-19. Some clones are missing from TCRdb's copy, which holds only in-frame ones; the method was immunoSEQ multiplex PCR. Here the sample spans over 250,000 clones, nearly 90% being singletons. Sequenced material: PBMCs or T cells enriched from blood (not recorded which). These receptors originate from a woman between 25 and 40 years old who had recovered from COVID-19.

This clone was seen more than once but under ten times. The chain links TRBV27 to TRBJ1-1; 10 nucleotides match TRBD1. Germline assignment: CDR1 MNHEY and CDR2 SMNVEV (reference sequence). The CDR3 extends over 16 amino acids. Unmatched junction bases numbered 9, after V lost 8 bases and J lost 0 bases. DNA of the CDR3: TGTGCCAGCTACCCCCGGGACAGGGGAATGAACACTGAAGCTTTCTTT. The encoded protein is CASYPRDRGMNTEAFF.

This chain joins TRBV7-9 and TRBJ2-2, with D unclear. This CDR3 comprises 14 residues. Trimming pared 2 bases from V and 0 bases from J, leaving 4 bases between. Germline V gives CDR1 SEHNR, CDR2 FQNEAQ (reference sequence). This chain's CDR3 is CASSLLTNTGELFF. The CDR3 region has the DNA TGTGCCAGCAGCTTACTAACGAACACCGGGGAGCTGTTTTTT. The full variable domain, in which reference TRBV7-9 and TRBJ2-2 provide the parts outside the CDR3, is DTGVSQNPRHKITKRGQNVTFRCDPISEHNRLYWYRQTLGQGPEFLTYFQNEAQLEKSRLLSDRFSAERPKGSFSTLEIQRTEQGDSAMYLCASSLLTNTGELFFGEGSRLTVL.

The genes are TRBV4-1 and TRBJ2-1, with 7 bases that match TRBD1. CDR3 length: 14 residues. Germline CDR1 is MGHRA and CDR2 is YSYEKL. V trimming: 1 base; J trimming: 6 bases; junction bases outside the gene matches: 3. Written as DNA, the CDR3 is TGCGCCAGCAGCCAAGGACAGGGTTTCAATGAGCAGTTCTTC. It codes for CASSQGQGFNEQFF.

This chain connects TRBV28 to TRBJ2-1, with a possible D match to TRBD2 (5 bases). This CDR3 spans 13 amino acids. Germline V gene lookup returns CDR1 MDHEN and CDR2 SYDVKM. Trimming stripped 8 bases from V and 11 bases from J, with 19 bases between. For the CDR3, the DNA is TGTGCCAGCCTTAAGTTAGCCGGGGTGAAGCAGTTCTTC. Amino acid sequence: CASLKLAGVKQFF.

This chain uses TRBV7-2 with TRBJ2-5, with 8 bases lining up with TRBD1. Germline CDR1 and CDR2: SGHTA and FQGNSA. J lost 7 bases, V lost 2 bases, and 15 bases had no gene match. The CDR3 covers 17 residues. The CDR3 here is CASSLRPRTGGLGTQYF. The CDR3 DNA is TGTGCCAGCAGCTTACGGCCTCGAACAGGGGGTCTGGGGACCCAGTACTTC. The variable domain in full, completed from reference TRBV7-2 and TRBJ2-5, reads GAGVSQSPSNKVTEKGKDVELRCDPISGHTALYWYRQSLGQGLEFLIYFQGNSAPDKSGLPSDRFSAERTGGSVSTLTIQRTQQEDSAVYLCASSLRPRTGGLGTQYFGPGTRLLVL.

The chain joins TRBV4-1 to TRBJ1-4; 9 bases map to TRBD1. The CDR3 is 18 residues long. Germline V gene sequence: CDR1 MGHRA, CDR2 YSYEKL. V lost 4 bases, J lost 6 bases, and 15 bases stayed unmatched. Written as DNA, the CDR3 is TGCGCCAGCAGCCCAGAACGTGGGACCGGGACAGGGCATGAAAAACTGTTTTTT. This gives the protein CASSPERGTGTGHEKLFF.

The chain combines TRBV28 with TRBJ2-5; 8 nucleotides line up with TRBD1. The CDR3 spans 13 residues. Germline trimming cut 6 bases from V and 5 bases from J; bases unmatched to any gene: 5. The germline CDR1 and CDR2 sequences are MDHEN and SYDVKM. CDR3 DNA sequence: TGTGCCAGCAGGGCGCAGGGGGCGGAGACCCAGTACTTC. It yields the protein CASRAQGAETQYF.

The chain employs TRBV18 and TRBJ2-7; maybe TRBD1 (6 bases). Germline assignment: CDR1 KGHSH and CDR2 LQKENI. The CDR3 runs 14 residues. V lost 2 bases and J lost 6, with 14 bases in between. The CDR3: CASSPTNLDSEQYF. CDR3 DNA: TGTGCCAGCTCACCAACCAATCTGGACAGCGAGCAGTACTTC.

The chain links TRBV4-1 to TRBJ2-7; D is unresolved. Germline loops: CDR1 MGHRA, CDR2 YSYEKL. V was cut by 0 bases and J by 6 bases, with 6 bases left in between. The CDR3 has 12 amino acids. The CDR3 nucleotides are TGCGCCAGCAGCCAAGATAGTCGCGAGCAGTACTTC. Amino acids: CASSQDSREQYF.

Concerning this clone itself: Other nucleotide sequences from this sample produce the same CDR3. This chain uses TRBV5-1 with TRBJ1-1; no definite D call. This CDR3 is built from 13 residues. The germline gives CDR1 SGHRS, CDR2 YFSETQ. V was trimmed by 2 bases and J by 0 bases, leaving 5 bases between them. Here the CDR3 DNA reads TGCGCCAGCAGCTTTAGTCTGAACACTGAAGCTTTCTTT. This sequence encodes CASSFSLNTEAFF. Variable domain in full (rest from reference TRBV5-1 and TRBJ1-1): KAGVTQTPRYLIKTRGQQVTLSCSPISGHRSVSWYQQTPGQGLQFLFEYFSETQRNKGNFPGRFSGRQFSNSRSEMNVSTLELGDSALYLCASSFSLNTEAFFGQGTRLTVV.

This rearrangement joins TRBV28 to TRBJ1-2; 7 bases are shared with TRBD1. V lost 7 bases and J lost 12; bases outside the gene matches: 11. Germline CDR1 is MDHEN and CDR2 is SYDVKM. This CDR3 comprises 12 residues. CDR3: CASNEQGKGHTF. The CDR3 nucleotides are TGTGCCAGCAATGAACAGGGGAAGGGTCACACCTTC.

The rearrangement uses TRBV18 and TRBJ1-1; D is undetermined. Germline V gene data show CDR1 as KGHSH and CDR2 as LQKENI. This CDR3 is 14 amino acids long. V was cut by 0 bases and J by 1 base, with 6 bases left in between. CDR3 region: CASSPPHGNTEAFF. DNA of the CDR3: TGTGCCAGCTCACCACCCCACGGGAACACTGAAGCTTTCTTT.

The chain uses TRBV28 and TRBJ1-3; D is undetermined. V was pared by 1 base and J by 0 bases, with 10 bases between. The CDR3 is 16 amino acids. Germline CDR1 reads MDHEN; CDR2 reads SYDVKM. The CDR3 coding sequence is TGTGCCAGCAGTTTATATGTTGGCAGCTCTGGAAACACCATATATTTT. Residues: CASSLYVGSSGNTIYF.

This clone has only a few counts. The gene calls are TRBV5-8 and TRBJ2-7; 8 bases are shared with TRBD1. The CDR3 loop spans 16 amino acids. Germline CDR1 is SGHTS and CDR2 is YDEGEE. The junction had 9 bases not matched to a gene; V was cut back by 4 bases and J by 0 bases. The CDR3 DNA follows: TGTGCCAGCAGCCATCCAAAACAGGGGGGCTCCTACGAGCAGTACTTC. This gives the protein CASSHPKQGGSYEQYF.

This chain joins TRBV7-9 and TRBJ2-5; 12 nucleotides agree with TRBD2. V dropped 8 bases and J dropped 5; count of bases not matched to a gene: 6. This CDR3 has 14 residues. Looked up from germline, CDR1 is SEHNR and CDR2 is FQNEAQ (reference sequence). The CDR3 region is CASSLAGGVETQYF. Written as DNA, the CDR3 is TGTGCCAGCTCTCTAGCGGGGGGGGTCGAGACCCAGTACTTC.

The rearrangement links TRBV6-6 to TRBJ1-2; D is possibly TRBD1 (6 bases). Looked up from germline, CDR1 is MNHNY and CDR2 is SVGAGI (reference sequence). V was pared by 2 bases and J by 13 bases, with 11 bases between. This CDR3 contains 11 residues. The CDR3: CASSYDTGRTF. The CDR3 DNA sequence: TGTGCCAGCAGTTACGACACAGGGCGCACCTTC.

The rearrangement links TRBV12-5 to TRBJ2-5, with 7 bases identical to TRBD2. Trimming removed 11 bases from V and 2 bases from J; junction bases left unmatched: 8. Germline V lookup: CDR1 LGHNT, CDR2 FRNRAP. This CDR3 contains 13 residues. CDR3: CAYAGVWQETQYF. As DNA, the CDR3 is TGTGCTTATGCGGGGGTTTGGCAAGAGACCCAGTACTTC.

The rearrangement uses TRBV27 and TRBJ2-3; 10 bases fit TRBD2. Trimming cost V 3 bases and J 2 bases; bases outside gene matches: 8. The germline CDR1 and CDR2 sequences are MNHEY and SMNVEV (reference sequence). This CDR3 contains 17 residues. The CDR3 DNA is TGTGCCAGCAGTTTTACTAGCGGGACTCCTTCCACAGATACGCAGTATTTT. Its translation is CASSFTSGTPSTDTQYF.

The chain joins TRBV2 to TRBJ1-1, with D perhaps matching TRBD1 (5 bases). The CDR3 has 13 residues. Germline values: CDR1 SNHLY, CDR2 FYNNEI. V lost 10 bases and J 0 bases, leaving 12 bases between the germline ends. The CDR3 DNA reads TGTGCCACCCAGACAGAGTTGAACACTGAAGCTTTCTTT. Its protein is CATQTELNTEAFF.

The chain recombines TRBV27 with TRBJ1-1; D is uncertain. The V gene's germline CDR1 is MNHEY and CDR2 SMNVEV (reference sequence). Trimming stripped 9 bases from V and 0 bases from J, with 14 bases between. CDR3 length equals 14 residues. The CDR3 nucleotides are TGTGCCAGTTGGGCATTGGTCATGAACACTGAAGCTTTCTTT. It encodes CASWALVMNTEAFF.

V is TRBV5-1 and J is TRBJ2-3; 8 bases are shared with TRBD2. This CDR3 region has 15 residues. Germline V gene data show CDR1 as SGHRS and CDR2 as YFSETQ. V shed 3 bases, J shed 0 bases, and the junction held 3 bases outside the gene matches. CDR3 region: CASSWSGGSTDTQYF. CDR3 nucleotides: TGCGCCAGCAGCTGGAGCGGGGGTAGCACAGATACGCAGTATTTT. Full variable domain (missing parts from reference TRBV5-1 and TRBJ2-3): KAGVTQTPRYLIKTRGQQVTLSCSPISGHRSVSWYQQTPGQGLQFLFEYFSETQRNKGNFPGRFSGRQFSNSRSEMNVSTLELGDSALYLCASSWSGGSTDTQYFGPGTRLTVL.

The chain employs TRBV19 and TRBJ2-1, with TRBD2 matching 7 bases. The V and J ends lost 3 bases and 4 bases, in that order; junction bases with no gene match: 12. Germline V gives CDR1 LNHDA, CDR2 SQIVND (reference sequence). The CDR3 runs 17 residues. The CDR3, as DNA: TGTGCCAGTAGTATCTCCCCCTGGCGGGAGAGTTACAATGAGCAGTTCTTC. As protein: CASSISPWRESYNEQFF.